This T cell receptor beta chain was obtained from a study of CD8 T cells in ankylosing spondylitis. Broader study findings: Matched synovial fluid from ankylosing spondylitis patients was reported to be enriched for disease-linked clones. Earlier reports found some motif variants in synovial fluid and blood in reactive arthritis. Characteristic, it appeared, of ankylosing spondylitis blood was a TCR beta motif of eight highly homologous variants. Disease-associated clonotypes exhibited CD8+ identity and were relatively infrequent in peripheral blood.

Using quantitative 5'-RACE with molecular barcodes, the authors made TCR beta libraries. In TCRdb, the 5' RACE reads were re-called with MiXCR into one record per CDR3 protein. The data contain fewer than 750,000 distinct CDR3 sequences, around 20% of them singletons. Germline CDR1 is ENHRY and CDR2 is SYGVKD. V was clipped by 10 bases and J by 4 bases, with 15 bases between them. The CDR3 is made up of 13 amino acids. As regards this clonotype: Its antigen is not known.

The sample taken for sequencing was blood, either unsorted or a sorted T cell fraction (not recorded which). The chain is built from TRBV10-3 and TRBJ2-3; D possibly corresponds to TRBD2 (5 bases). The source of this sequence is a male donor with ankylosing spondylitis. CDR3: CATTHGIADTQYF. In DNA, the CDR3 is TGTGCCACCACGCACGGGATAGCAGATACGCAGTATTTT.